This is a list of T cell receptor beta chains from one sample in a study of OX40 agonist ivuxolimab in advanced cancers. Generated by immunoSEQ multiplex PCR, the TCRdb table keeps only in-frame clones and is missing some. The sample contains 46,000 or so clones, roughly 90% of which appear only once. Sample: CD4+ or CD8+ T cells sorted from blood, taken in a trial of the OX40 agonist ivuxolimab. The receptors were sampled from an adult with an advanced solid tumor such as melanoma, head and neck, liver or kidney cancer. The CDR3 runs from the conserved cysteine through the conserved F or W. D genes are given only for firm matches. Where a row states a size, it is once, few, many or the class of an expanded clone; other rows omit it.

TRBJ1-1	-	once	TRBV9	CASSGVGGRNTEAFF	TGTGCCAGCAGCGGGGTGGGAGGGCGAAACACTGAAGCTTTCTTT
TRBJ1-5	-	-	TRBV12-5	CASGLTDNQPQHF	TGTGCTAGTGGTTTGACAGACAATCAGCCCCAGCATTTT
TRBJ1-2	-	-	TRBV27	CASSPQGNYGYTF	TGTGCCAGCAGTCCCCAGGGAAACTATGGCTACACCTTC
TRBJ2-5	-	-	TRBV11-2	CASSLEDGETQYF	TGTGCCAGCAGCTTAGAGGATGGGGAGACCCAGTACTTC
TRBJ2-2	TRBD1	-	TRBV6-5	CASSYPGQSNTGELFF	TGTGCCAGCAGTTACCCGGGACAGTCGAACACCGGGGAGCTGTTTTTT
TRBJ2-7	-	-	TRBV30	CAWFGGHEQYF	TGTGCCTGGTTCGGGGGGCACGAGCAGTACTTC
TRBJ2-2	-	-	TRBV27	CASSARGLLFF	TGTGCCAGCAGTGCACGGGGCCTACTGTTTTTT
TRBJ1-4	-	-	TRBV28	CASRESEKLFF	TGTGCCAGCAGGGAAAGTGAAAAACTGTTTTTT
TRBJ2-6	-	-	TRBV28	CASQGSSGANVLTF	TGTGCCAGTCAGGGTAGCTCTGGGGCCAACGTCCTGACTTTC
TRBJ2-2	-	-	TRBV11-2	CASSLIPGKGNTGELFF	TGTGCCAGCAGCTTAATCCCGGGAAAGGGAAACACCGGGGAGCTGTTTTTT
TRBJ1-4	-	-	TRBV6-5	CASRPRTVTNEKLFF	TGTGCCAGCAGACCACGGACCGTAACTAATGAAAAACTGTTTTTT
TRBJ1-1	-	-	TRBV27	CASSLSTGSTEAFF	TGTGCCAGCAGTTTATCCACAGGGAGCACTGAAGCTTTCTTT
TRBJ1-2	-	medium-sized	TRBV6-7	CAIPTEVYGYTF	TGTGCCATCCCGACCGAAGTCTATGGCTACACCTTC
TRBJ2-7	-	-	TRBV19	CASSISLAGWRDYDEQYF	TGTGCCAGTAGTATATCCCTCGCGGGGTGGAGGGATTACGACGAGCAGTACTTC
TRBJ1-1	-	-	TRBV4-1	CASSPGTGVETEAFF	TGCGCCAGCAGCCCGGGGACCGGGGTGGAAACTGAAGCTTTCTTT
TRBJ2-2	TRBD1	medium-sized	TRBV7-6	CASSYGQANTGELFF	TGTGCCAGCAGCTACGGACAGGCGAACACCGGGGAGCTGTTTTTT
TRBJ1-1	-	-	TRBV2	CASSRGSHTEAFF	TGTGCCAGCAGCAGGGGTTCCCACACTGAAGCTTTCTTT
TRBJ2-3	-	-	TRBV11-3	CASSLEREVTDTQYF	TGTGCCAGCAGCTTAGAGCGGGAAGTCACAGATACGCAGTATTTT
TRBJ1-2	-	few	TRBV27	CASSLGGPVGYTF	TGTGCCAGCAGCCTAGGCGGTCCGGTTGGCTACACCTTC
TRBJ2-1	-	-	TRBV9	CASSLSGYNEQFF	TGTGCCAGCAGCCTTAGTGGCTACAATGAGCAGTTCTTC
TRBJ1-4	-	-	TRBV15	CATSDGWAEDEKLFF	TGTGCCACCAGCGATGGATGGGCGGAAGATGAAAAACTGTTTTTT
TRBJ2-3	-	-	TRBV5-5	CASSLWGSIADTQYF	TGTGCCAGCAGCTTGTGGGGGTCTATCGCAGATACGCAGTATTTT
TRBJ1-1	-	-	TRBV6-5	CASSFAGLNTEAFF	TGTGCCAGCAGCTTCGCGGGCCTGAACACTGAAGCTTTCTTT